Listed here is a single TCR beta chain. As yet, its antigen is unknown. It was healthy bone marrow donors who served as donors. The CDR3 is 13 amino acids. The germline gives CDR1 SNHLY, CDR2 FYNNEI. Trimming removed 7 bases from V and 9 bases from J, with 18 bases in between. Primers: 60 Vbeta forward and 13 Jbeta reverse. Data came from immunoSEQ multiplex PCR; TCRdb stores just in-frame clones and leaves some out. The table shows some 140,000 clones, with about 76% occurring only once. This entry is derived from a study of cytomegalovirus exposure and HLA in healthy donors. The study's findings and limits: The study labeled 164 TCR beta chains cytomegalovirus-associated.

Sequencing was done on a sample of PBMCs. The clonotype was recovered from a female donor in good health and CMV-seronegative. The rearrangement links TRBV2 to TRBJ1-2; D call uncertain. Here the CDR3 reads CASTRPRDSSYTF. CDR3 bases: TGTGCCAGCACCCGACCGAGGGATTCGAGCTACACCTTC.